This TCR beta chain was recorded in a study of cytomegalovirus exposure and HLA in healthy donors. Study at large: About 85 million unique TCR sequences came from HLA-typed donors in an early release. For the approximately 360 genotyped donors, roughly 80% fell within the Caucasian-associated ancestry cluster.

This clone has more than one count but fewer than ten. The antigen remains undetermined. The V end lost 0 bases, the J end lost 0 bases, and 10 bases lay between the germline ends. The CDR3 is 17 residues long. The germline gives CDR1 SGHRS, CDR2 YFSETQ. Whole-study results and caveats: Further analysis was carried out later, and it showed several of the most significant clusters appearing linked to common viral pathogens. Researchers counted 164 TCR beta chains as cytomegalovirus-associated.

PCR primers comprised 60 Vbeta and 13 Jbeta primers. Produced via immunoSEQ multiplex PCR; TCRdb's table is partial and in-frame only. The table records roughly 84,000 clones, around 81% of them present only once. The sequenced material came from PBMCs. This chain uses TRBV5-1 with TRBJ1-6; D unclear. The sequence came from a male donor in good health and CMV-seropositive. The CDR3 coding sequence is TGCGCCAGCAGCTTGGGCCCAGAAAGCTCCTATAATTCACCCCTCCACTTT. Amino acid sequence: CASSLGPESSYNSPLHF.